The 22 T cell receptor beta chains below all came from one sample that was sequenced in a study of T cells in Graves' hyperthyroidism and ophthalmopathy. Using RNA transcripts as the source, TCR beta CDR3 regions were amplified. Primed by the HTBI set, a first-round RT-PCR was run on the TCR CDR3. Each CDR3 protein is one row after TCRdb ran MiXCR on the multiplex PCR reads. In the table there are roughly 530,000 distinct CDR3 sequences, 15% to 20% of which are singletons. The sequenced sample consisted of blood. The receptor set was obtained from a woman aged 18 to 35 with Graves' ophthalmopathy.

This clonotype was picked up many times. V usage is TRBV10-3 and J usage is TRBJ1-1; 12 bases fit TRBD1. Germline values: CDR1 ENHRY, CDR2 SYGVKD. V lost 6 bases, J lost 5 bases, and 19 bases stayed unmatched. CDR3 length: 19 amino acids. CDR3 loop: CAISPALGQGARSRTEAFF. For the CDR3, the DNA is TGTGCCATCAGCCCCGCCTTGGGACAGGGGGCAAGAAGTCGGACTGAAGCTTTCTTT.

This clonotype was recorded many times. The rearrangement joins TRBV20-1 to TRBJ2-7, with TRBD2 matching over 11 bases. The germline CDR1 and CDR2 sequences are DFQATT and SNEGSKA (reference sequence). J was trimmed by 6 bases and V by 5 bases; bases with no gene match: 12. There are 15 residues in the CDR3. DNA of the CDR3: TGCAGTGCTGAACCCCCCGGGACTAGCGGAAGCGAGCAGTACTTC. It specifies CSAEPPGTSGSEQYF.

In this sample, this clonotype turned up many times. This rearrangement joins TRBV5-6 to TRBJ1-6, with a tentative D call TRBD1 (6 bases). The germline V gene encodes CDR1 SGHDT and CDR2 YYEEEE. CDR3 length: 14 amino acids. The V gene lost 3 bases and the J gene lost 7 bases, with 11 bases spanning the gap. DNA for the CDR3: TGTGCCAGCAGCTCGAACAGGGCCAATTCACCCCTCCACTTT. Protein product: CASSSNRANSPLHF.

In the case of this clonotype: The conserved final phenylalanine or tryptophan is absent from the CDR3, which likely points to a read error. The gene calls are TRBV4-1 and TRBJ1-1; D possibly corresponds to TRBD1 (5 bases). Trimming pared 4 bases from V and 0 bases from J, leaving 6 bases between. Germline V gene data show CDR1 as MGHRA and CDR2 as YSYEKL. CDR3 length: 13 residues. The CDR3 loop is CASSRGLNTEAFL. The CDR3 DNA is TGCGCCAGCAGCCGGGGACTGAACACTGAAGCTTTCCTT.

This chain uses TRBV5-4 with TRBJ1-5, with a tentative D call TRBD1 (6 bases). This CDR3 has 13 amino acids. The V end lost 0 bases, the J end lost 7 bases, and 8 bases lay between the germline ends. Germline V CDR1 and CDR2: SGHNT, YYREEE (reference sequence). The CDR3 loop is CASSLGQAQPQHF. CDR3 nucleotides: TGTGCCAGCAGCTTGGGACAGGCACAGCCCCAGCATTTT.

This clonotype appeared once. V and J are TRBV7-8 and TRBJ2-3; D uncertain. CDR1 SGHVS and CDR2 FQNEAQ come from the germline V gene. The V gene lost 6 bases and the J gene lost 2 bases, with 15 bases spanning the gap. The CDR3 totals 15 residues. The CDR3 nucleotides are TGTGCCAGCAGTTTCACACACCAACCCACAGATACGCAGTATTTT. Encoded protein: CASSFTHQPTDTQYF.

The rearrangement joins TRBV20-1 to TRBJ2-2; D gene unclear. Germline V gives CDR1 DFQATT, CDR2 SNEGSKA (reference sequence). This CDR3 spans 12 amino acids. V was clipped by 5 bases and J by 6 bases, with 10 bases between them. The CDR3: CSAGPNPGELFF. CDR3 sequence (DNA): TGCAGTGCTGGTCCAAATCCCGGGGAGCTGTTTTTT.

CDR3 nucleotides: TGTGCCTGGGGCGGACTAGCGGATGGCACAGATACGCAGTATTTT. Translated, it gives CAWGGLADGTDTQYF. The rearrangement uses TRBV30 and TRBJ2-3; 10 bases fit TRBD2. CDR1 GTSNPN and CDR2 SVGIG come from the germline V gene (reference sequence). The CDR3 extends over 15 amino acids. With V trimmed by 5 bases and J by 1 base, 6 bases remained unmatched.

The chain recombines TRBV7-6 with TRBJ2-5; tentatively, D is TRBD2 (6 bases). The V end was cut by 1 base, the J end by 5 bases, with 23 bases between. This CDR3 is 18 amino acids long. Germline values: CDR1 SGHVS, CDR2 FNYEAQ. The CDR3 coding sequence is TGTGCCAGCAGCTTAGGGGCCCCCAAGGGACTCAAAACGGAGACCCAGTACTTC. Translated, it gives CASSLGAPKGLKTETQYF.

The chain carries TRBV5-8 and TRBJ1-2; 8 bases agree with TRBD1. The CDR3 totals 16 residues. Germline lookup yields CDR1 SGHTS and CDR2 YDEGEE. Germline trimming cut 6 bases from V and 7 bases from J; bases unmatched to any gene: 17. The CDR3 nucleotides are TGTGCCAGCAACCTGGACGGGGGCAGGGGGCTTGGTGGCTACACCTTC. This sequence encodes CASNLDGGRGLGGYTF.

In this sample, this clonotype turned up many times. In nucleotides, the CDR3 is TGTGCCAGCAGTTTCGGAGCTTATAGCAATCAGCCCCAGCATTTT. Translating gives CASSFGAYSNQPQHF. The genes are TRBV27 and TRBJ1-5; D is unresolved. The ends were cut back, 3 bases at V and 0 bases at J, with 9 bases in the middle. Germline V lookup: CDR1 MNHEY, CDR2 SMNVEV (reference sequence). The CDR3 contains 15 residues.

This clonotype was detected ten times or more. The chain recombines TRBV12-3 or TRBV12-4 with TRBJ2-2, with TRBD2 identical over 8 bases. This CDR3 contains 14 residues. The V and J ends lost 5 bases and 6 bases, in that order; junction bases with no gene match: 5. The CDR3 loop reads CASSPPGGAGELFF. In nucleotides, the CDR3 is TGTGCCAGCAGTCCGCCGGGGGGGGCCGGGGAGCTGTTTTTT.

This sequence joins TRBV27 and TRBJ2-7; 11 bases are a match to TRBD2. Germline values: CDR1 MNHEY, CDR2 SMNVEV (reference sequence). V lost 5 bases and J lost 5; bases outside the gene matches: 8. CDR3 length equals 15 residues. The CDR3 nucleotides are TGTGCCAGCAGTAGAGGGACTAGCGGATGGGACGAGCAGTACTTC. Protein product: CASSRGTSGWDEQYF.

Only a few counts were recorded for this clonotype. This rearrangement joins TRBV6-1 to TRBJ2-3; D not certain. The CDR3 length is 11 residues. Trimming took off 7 bases at V and 9 bases at J, with 11 bases between the two ends. Germline V gene sequence: CDR1 MNHNS, CDR2 SASEGT. The CDR3 reads CASTVGPTQYF. CDR3 DNA: TGTGCCAGCACCGTCGGGCCCACGCAGTATTTT.

This clonotype was observed at least ten times. The chain has TRBV27 and TRBJ1-2; D perhaps matches TRBD1 (5 bases). CDR1 and CDR2 (germline): MNHEY, SMNVEV (reference sequence). This CDR3 comprises 14 residues. Trimming took off 4 bases at V and 6 bases at J, with 15 bases between the two ends. As DNA, the CDR3 is TGTGCCAGCAGTTCCCTGGGCGGGGCGGATGGCTACACCTTC. Its translation is CASSSLGGADGYTF.

This clonotype was seen many times. This rearrangement joins TRBV27 to TRBJ1-1; TRBD1 is a possible D gene (5 bases). Trimming shortened V by 5 bases and J by 0 bases, and 19 bases separated the two germline ends. From germline, CDR1 is MNHEY and CDR2 SMNVEV (reference sequence). CDR3 length equals 17 residues. CDR3 nucleotide sequence: TGTGCCAGCAGTCGGGGGACGGGAGGGGCGATGAACACTGAAGCTTTCTTT. Translating gives CASSRGTGGAMNTEAFF.

The V and J genes are TRBV4-1 and TRBJ2-3; 11 bases agree with TRBD1. This CDR3 region has 17 residues. Germline CDR1 and CDR2: MGHRA and YSYEKL. The V and J ends lost 0 bases and 1 base, in that order; junction bases with no gene match: 3. The CDR3, as DNA: TGCGCCAGCAGCCAAGAAGGGACAGGGGGTGGCACAGATACGCAGTATTTT. Translated, it gives CASSQEGTGGGTDTQYF.

The CDR3 sequence: CSARDVRRTLSLHF. The CDR3 DNA reads as TGCAGTGCTAGAGATGTCAGACGAACGTTATCCCTCCACTTT. The chain recombines TRBV20-1 with TRBJ1-6; no reliable D call. Germline CDR1 DFQATT, CDR2 SNEGSKA (reference sequence). This CDR3 region has 14 residues. Trimming cost V 0 bases and J 14 bases, with 17 bases left between them.

This rearrangement joins TRBV2 to TRBJ2-7; 10 bases are a match to TRBD2. V lost 2 bases, J lost 3 bases, and 16 bases stayed unmatched. Germline V lookup: CDR1 SNHLY, CDR2 FYNNEI. The CDR3 is made up of 19 amino acids. CDR3 in DNA: TGTGCCAGCAGTGAAAGGTGGGCTAGCGGGAGTTACCGGAGCTACGAGCAGTACTTC. The encoded protein is CASSERWASGSYRSYEQYF.

This clonotype was counted ten times or more. V usage is TRBV5-1 and J usage is TRBJ1-5; maybe TRBD1 (6 bases). The CDR3 contains 17 residues. V was pared by 0 bases and J by 2 bases, with 15 bases between. Germline CDR1 is SGHRS and CDR2 is YFSETQ. This CDR3 is CASSLGSVSGGNQPQHF. The CDR3 DNA sequence: TGCGCCAGCAGCTTGGGTTCGGTCTCAGGGGGCAATCAGCCCCAGCATTTT.

This chain uses TRBV24-1 with TRBJ2-2; D uncertain. The CDR3 loop spans 13 amino acids. Trimming took off 1 base at V and 6 bases at J, with 5 bases between the two ends. Germline CDR1 is KGHDR and CDR2 is SFDVKD. CDR3 residues: CATSDFTAGELFF. The CDR3 bases are TGTGCCACCAGTGATTTTACGGCCGGGGAGCTGTTTTTT.

At least ten counts were recorded for this clonotype. This chain connects TRBV3-1 to TRBJ2-7; D gene ambiguous. Trimming cost V 3 bases and J 3 bases, with 6 bases left between them. CDR3 size: 12 residues. CDR1 and CDR2 from the germline V gene are LGHDT and YNNKEL (reference sequence). CDR3 DNA sequence: TGTGCCAGCAGCCACCCAGGCTACGAGCAGTACTTC. Its translation is CASSHPGYEQYF.